This T cell receptor (beta chain) derives from a study of CD8 T cell repertoires and HIV-1 epitope variants. Some clones are missing from TCRdb's copy, which holds only in-frame ones; the method was immunoSEQ multiplex PCR. Of just over 7,000 clones listed, 55% to 65% are singletons. With respect to this clone: Its target is not known.

The CDR3 loop spans 13 amino acids. Trimming shortened V by 5 bases and J by 7 bases, and 15 bases separated the two germline ends. Per germline, CDR1 SGHDT and CDR2 YYEEEE. Study findings and constraints: Most of the nine antigen-specific clonotypes appeared cross-reactive to autologous or escape variants.

The sequence was collected from a male donor with HIV. The chain recombines TRBV5-6 with TRBJ1-2; perhaps TRBD1 as D (5 bases). The specimen sequenced was cultured CD8+ T cells derived from PBMCs. The CDR3 DNA reads TGTGCCAGCAGGGGGACGTCGACGGTTGGCTACACCTTC. Its translation: CASRGTSTVGYTF.